Sequencing of this T cell receptor beta chain was carried out in a study of blood T cell repertoires in COVID-19. Whole-study context: Acute and convalescent COVID-19 specimens originated in the United States, Italy and Spain. Sample material is recorded as cDNA or gDNA derived from T cells, B-cell-depleted T cells, or PBMCs.

Per the germline V gene, CDR1 is SGHVS and CDR2 is FQNEAQ. CDR3 size: 15 residues. Trimming removed 5 bases from V and 8 bases from J; junction bases left unmatched: 11. Per the original data handling: Amplification of reference gene primers was used by the study to estimate nucleated cell counts. The protocol was immunoSEQ multiplex PCR, while the TCRdb copy is restricted to in-frame clones and leaves out a portion. D and trimming come from the DNA, and the V and J calls and clone size come from that table. Of 63,000 or so clones in the sample, around 86% were seen once. The sequenced material came from peripheral blood. V usage is TRBV7-8 and J usage is TRBJ2-1, with 8 bases aligning to TRBD1. This sequence originates from a man aged 65-85 years with active COVID-19. As DNA, the CDR3 is TGTGCCAGCAGCCCGGACAGGGCCCTCGGCGATGAGCAGTTCTTC. Translating it yields CASSPDRALGDEQFF.